The 27 T cell receptor beta chains listed next were all sequenced from one sample in a study of T-cell memory formation after mild COVID-19. TCRdb recomputed calls from the 5' RACE reads with MiXCR, one row per CDR3 protein. Here the sample spans about 560,000 distinct CDR3 sequences, roughly 18% being singletons. Sequenced input: PBMCs or a T cell subset sorted from them (not recorded which). These receptor sequences come from an adult woman who had mild COVID-19 (a few samples of this study predate the infection). Cell type and time point are not known.

The rearrangement links TRBV29-1 to TRBJ1-1; D is uncertain. The V end lost 0 bases, the J end lost 1 base, and 6 bases lay between the germline ends. Germline loops: CDR1 SQVTM, CDR2 ANQGSEA. CDR3 length: 13 residues. CDR3 coding DNA: TGCAGCGTTGAAGAGTGGCAGAACACTGAAGCTTTCTTT. This codes for CSVEEWQNTEAFF.

The sample holds a few counts of this clonotype. The chain employs TRBV7-9 and TRBJ2-5; either TRBD1 or TRBD2 may fit D (5 bases each). V lost 8 bases and J lost 4, with 14 bases in between. CDR1 is SEHNR, CDR2 FQNEAQ, per germline (reference sequence). The CDR3 consists of 13 residues. The CDR3 bases are TGTGCCAGCCAAACTCGGGGCCGAGAGACCCAGTACTTC. Residues: CASQTRGRETQYF. Filled out from reference TRBV7-9 and TRBJ2-5, the complete variable domain reads DTGVSQNPRHKITKRGQNVTFRCDPISEHNRLYWYRQTLGQGPEFLTYFQNEAQLEKSRLLSDRFSAERPKGSFSTLEIQRTEQGDSAMYLCASQTRGRETQYFGPGTRLLVL.

V gene TRBV13 combines with J gene TRBJ1-6; unclear D gene. The ends were cut back, 5 bases at V and 2 bases at J, with 13 bases in the middle. This CDR3 has 16 amino acids. Per germline, CDR1 PRHDT and CDR2 FYEKMQ (reference sequence). For the CDR3, the DNA is TGTGCCAGCAGCCCCTCAAGAGAGACCTATAATTCACCCCTCCACTTT. It encodes CASSPSRETYNSPLHF.

V gene TRBV20-1 combines with J gene TRBJ1-6; no reliable D call. This CDR3 spans 14 amino acids. With 3 bases removed from V and 7 bases from J, the gap between germline ends came to 13 bases. The germline gives CDR1 DFQATT, CDR2 SNEGSKA (reference sequence). This CDR3 reads CSASGGTRNSPLHF. The CDR3 DNA sequence: TGCAGTGCTAGTGGAGGCACAAGGAATTCACCCCTCCACTTT.

The chain employs TRBV7-9 and TRBJ2-7; 7 bases line up with TRBD2. CDR1 is SEHNR, CDR2 FQNEAQ, per germline (reference sequence). Germline trimming cut 6 bases from V and 0 bases from J; bases unmatched to any gene: 8. The CDR3 contains 15 residues. The CDR3, as DNA: TGTGCCAGCAGTCTTACCGGGACTAACTCCTACGAGCAGTACTTC. The encoded protein is CASSLTGTNSYEQYF. The whole variable domain, filled in from reference TRBV7-9 and TRBJ2-7, reads DTGVSQNPRHKITKRGQNVTFRCDPISEHNRLYWYRQTLGQGPEFLTYFQNEAQLEKSRLLSDRFSAERPKGSFSTLEIQRTEQGDSAMYLCASSLTGTNSYEQYFGPGTRLTVT.

The chain is built from TRBV28 and TRBJ2-5; 10 nucleotides align to TRBD1. Unmatched junction bases numbered 6, after V lost 3 bases and J lost 5 bases. The CDR3 contains 15 residues. Germline CDR1 is MDHEN and CDR2 is SYDVKM. In DNA form, the CDR3 reads TGTGCCAGCAGTTTGTCCGGGACAGGGGTTGAGACCCAGTACTTC. Protein: CASSLSGTGVETQYF.

V usage is TRBV5-1 and J usage is TRBJ2-1; D is possibly TRBD2 (6 bases). CDR3 length: 15 amino acids. Looked up from germline, CDR1 is SGHRS and CDR2 is YFSETQ. The V and J ends lost 2 bases and 4 bases respectively, with 13 bases between them. CDR3 nucleotide sequence: TGCGCCAGCAGCTTCGGGGGATCGACTTACAATGAGCAGTTCTTC. This encodes CASSFGGSTYNEQFF. The full variable domain, completed using reference TRBV5-1 and TRBJ2-1, is KAGVTQTPRYLIKTRGQQVTLSCSPISGHRSVSWYQQTPGQGLQFLFEYFSETQRNKGNFPGRFSGRQFSNSRSEMNVSTLELGDSALYLCASSFGGSTYNEQFFGPGTRLTVL.

The rearrangement uses TRBV7-8 and TRBJ2-1; D remains ambiguous. V lost 2 bases, J lost 6 bases, and 11 bases lay in between. The CDR3 is 14 residues long. The V gene's germline CDR1 is SGHVS and CDR2 FQNEAQ. The CDR3 loop is CASSLQRTPNEQFF. The DNA for the CDR3 is TGTGCCAGCAGCTTACAGAGGACCCCCAATGAGCAGTTCTTC.

This clonotype was seen more than once but under ten times. The rearrangement links TRBV7-9 to TRBJ1-4; D ambiguous. V lost 5 bases and J lost 2, with 9 bases in between. CDR3 length: 14 amino acids. The germline CDR1 and CDR2 sequences are SEHNR and FQNEAQ (reference sequence). This chain's CDR3 is CASSQVGTNEKLFF. Written as DNA, the CDR3 is TGTGCCAGCAGCCAAGTAGGGACTAATGAAAAACTGTTTTTT.

This chain connects TRBV5-1 to TRBJ1-2; TRBD1 might be the D (6 bases). Germline assignment: CDR1 SGHRS and CDR2 YFSETQ. CDR3 length: 14 amino acids. Trimming removed 4 bases from V and 2 bases from J, with 12 bases in between. This chain's CDR3 is CASSRAQGNYGYTF. DNA for the CDR3: TGCGCCAGCAGCCGGGCTCAGGGGAACTATGGCTACACCTTC.

V and J are TRBV4-1 and TRBJ2-5, with 11 bases fitting TRBD2. J was trimmed by 2 bases and V by 4 bases; bases with no gene match: 9. The CDR3 extends over 17 amino acids. Germline V gives CDR1 MGHRA, CDR2 YSYEKL. CDR3 nucleotide sequence: TGCGCCAGCAGCCCCGGGGGACTAGCGGACTCACAAGAGACCCAGTACTTC. It yields the protein CASSPGGLADSQETQYF.

The chain carries TRBV5-5 and TRBJ1-1, with D unclear. V lost 0 bases and J 7 bases, leaving 13 bases between the germline ends. Germline CDR1 is SGHKS and CDR2 is YYEKEE (reference sequence). The CDR3 extends over 14 amino acids. The CDR3 region is CASSLVSGQLEAFF. The CDR3 region has the DNA TGTGCCAGCAGCTTGGTGTCAGGCCAACTTGAAGCTTTCTTT.

This clonotype was detected only a few times. The rearrangement joins TRBV3-1 to TRBJ2-1; TRBD2 aligns across 9 bases. The V segment lost 0 bases and the J segment 5 bases; nucleotides outside the gene matches: 5. The germline CDR1 and CDR2 sequences are LGHDT and YNNKEL (reference sequence). The CDR3 runs to 16 residues. DNA for the CDR3: TGTGCCAGCAGCCAAGATTCAGCGGGGGGTCACAATGAGCAGTTCTTC. It yields the protein CASSQDSAGGHNEQFF.

The table lists this clonotype with a few counts. The J gene is TRBJ2-3, the V gene TRBV7-2, with TRBD2 matching over 10 bases. The V and J ends lost 1 base and 5 bases, in that order; junction bases with no gene match: 6. The germline CDR1 and CDR2 sequences are SGHTA and FQGNSA. This CDR3 is 16 amino acids long. CDR3 nucleotide sequence: TGTGCCAGCAGCTTAGGAGCGGGGGGGCATGGAGATACGCAGTATTTT. The encoded protein is CASSLGAGGHGDTQYF.

The sample holds a few counts of this clonotype. This chain links TRBV20-1 with TRBJ1-1; the match to TRBD1 covers 7 bases. The trim removed 5 bases at V and 1 base at J, leaving 10 bases unmatched. This CDR3 has 15 amino acids. The V gene's germline CDR1 is DFQATT and CDR2 SNEGSKA (reference sequence). The CDR3 sequence: CSAPRGALANTEAFF. The CDR3 DNA is TGCAGTGCTCCCAGGGGGGCTCTGGCGAACACTGAAGCTTTCTTT.

This rearrangement joins TRBV6-2 or TRBV6-3 to TRBJ2-7, with 10 positions matching TRBD1. The CDR3 loop spans 15 amino acids. CDR1 and CDR2 from the germline V gene are MNHEY and SVGEGT. With 7 bases clipped from V and 0 bases from J, the junction kept 6 bases outside the gene matches. The DNA of the CDR3 is TGTGCCAGCATTTCCGGACAGGGGGGCTCCTACGAGCAGTACTTC. Encoded protein: CASISGQGGSYEQYF.

This clonotype has just a few counts. V is TRBV4-1 and J is TRBJ2-7; 10 positions agree with TRBD1. Trimming cost V 0 bases and J 4 bases; bases outside gene matches: 0. Germline values: CDR1 MGHRA, CDR2 YSYEKL. The CDR3 totals 14 residues. The CDR3 region is CASSQEDRGYEQYF. CDR3 DNA sequence: TGCGCCAGCAGCCAAGAGGACAGGGGGTACGAGCAGTACTTC.

The chain uses TRBV5-1 and TRBJ2-7, with TRBD1 as a possible D gene (5 bases). V was clipped by 4 bases and J by 6 bases, with 20 bases between them. Germline V gene sequence: CDR1 SGHRS, CDR2 YFSETQ. The CDR3 covers 15 residues. CDR3 sequence reads: CASSQGGPSVGEQYF. The CDR3 DNA is TGCGCCAGCAGCCAGGGCGGACCCTCGGTGGGCGAGCAGTACTTC.

This sequence joins TRBV12-3 or TRBV12-4 and TRBJ2-3; 8 bases are shared with TRBD1. CDR3 size: 17 residues. J lost 3 bases, V lost 1 base, and 9 bases had no gene match. The CDR3 sequence: CASSLGTGIGVTDTQYF. DNA of the CDR3: TGTGCCAGCAGTTTAGGGACAGGGATAGGAGTTACAGATACGCAGTATTTT.

This clonotype has only a few counts. V usage is TRBV12-3 or TRBV12-4 and J usage is TRBJ1-1; a possible D gene is TRBD1 (5 bases). The CDR3 is 17 amino acids. V was clipped by 1 base and J by 1 base, with 16 bases between them. The CDR3 DNA reads as TGTGCCAGCAGTTTAGTGCCCGGGACGACGGAGAACACTGAAGCTTTCTTT. It is translated as CASSLVPGTTENTEAFF.

V usage is TRBV6-5 and J usage is TRBJ1-2; TRBD1 matches 9 bases. With 5 bases clipped from V and 3 bases from J, the junction kept 10 bases outside the gene matches. Germline values: CDR1 MNHEY, CDR2 SVGAGI. The CDR3 covers 16 residues. The CDR3 DNA follows: TGTGCCAGCAGTGCACCCCCGGGACAGGGTTACTATGGCTACACCTTC. Translation gives CASSAPPGQGYYGYTF.

Many counts were recorded for this clonotype. This rearrangement joins TRBV5-6 to TRBJ1-4; tentatively, D is TRBD1 (5 bases). The CDR3 length is 16 residues. CDR1 is SGHDT, CDR2 YYEEEE, per germline. With 4 bases removed from V and 0 bases from J, the gap between germline ends came to 13 bases. The CDR3 nucleotides read TGTGCCAGCAGCCGCCAGGGAGATACAACTAATGAAAAACTGTTTTTT. It translates to CASSRQGDTTNEKLFF. Supplemented by reference TRBV5-6 and TRBJ1-4, the full variable domain reads DAGVTQSPTHLIKTRGQQVTLRCSPKSGHDTVSWYQQALGQGPQFIFQYYEEEERQRGNFPDRFSGHQFPNYSSELNVNALLLGDSALYLCASSRQGDTTNEKLFFGSGTQLSVL.

The chain links TRBV12-3 or TRBV12-4 to TRBJ2-3; TRBD2 aligns across 7 bases. This CDR3 is built from 13 residues. J was trimmed by 10 bases and V by 9 bases; bases with no gene match: 13. The CDR3 DNA sequence: TGTGCCAGTCAGTTTAGCGGGCTTTCGGCGCAGTATTTT. It codes for CASQFSGLSAQYF.

The chain couples TRBV2 to TRBJ2-1; the D is unclear. The germline V and J ends were trimmed by 9 bases and 2 bases, with 11 bases remaining between them. CDR1 and CDR2 (germline): SNHLY, FYNNEI. The CDR3 totals 13 residues. CDR3 DNA sequence: TGTGCCAGTAGACATCCCACCTACAATGAGCAGTTCTTC. Protein: CASRHPTYNEQFF.

This clonotype occurred a few times. The chain has TRBV3-1 and TRBJ2-3; 10 nucleotides line up with TRBD2. The germline CDR1 and CDR2 sequences are LGHDT and YNNKEL (reference sequence). Losses at the gene ends were 1 base for V and 5 bases for J; bases not matched to a gene: 9. The CDR3 length is 17 residues. CDR3 in DNA: TGTGCCAGCAGCCAAGGTTCTAGCGGGGGAGAGAAAGATACGCAGTATTTT. Amino acid sequence: CASSQGSSGGEKDTQYF.

The V gene is TRBV7-9, the J gene TRBJ1-5; D unresolved. The CDR3 sequence is 15 residues long. The germline V gene encodes CDR1 SEHNR and CDR2 FQNEAQ (reference sequence). V was clipped by 0 bases and J by 9 bases, with 15 bases between them. DNA for the CDR3: TGTGCCAGCAGCTTAGCAGGGCAGGCAGGAAGGCCCCAGCATTTT. Its translation: CASSLAGQAGRPQHF.

The chain carries TRBV5-1 and TRBJ2-5; 9 nucleotides line up with TRBD1. This CDR3 is built from 15 residues. Trimming at V came to 4 bases and at J to 2 bases, leaving 6 bases not matched to a gene. The germline V gene has CDR1 SGHRS and CDR2 YFSETQ. CDR3 DNA: TGCGCCAGCAGCGGGGGACAGGGTTATCAAGAGACCCAGTACTTC. Amino acid sequence: CASSGGQGYQETQYF.